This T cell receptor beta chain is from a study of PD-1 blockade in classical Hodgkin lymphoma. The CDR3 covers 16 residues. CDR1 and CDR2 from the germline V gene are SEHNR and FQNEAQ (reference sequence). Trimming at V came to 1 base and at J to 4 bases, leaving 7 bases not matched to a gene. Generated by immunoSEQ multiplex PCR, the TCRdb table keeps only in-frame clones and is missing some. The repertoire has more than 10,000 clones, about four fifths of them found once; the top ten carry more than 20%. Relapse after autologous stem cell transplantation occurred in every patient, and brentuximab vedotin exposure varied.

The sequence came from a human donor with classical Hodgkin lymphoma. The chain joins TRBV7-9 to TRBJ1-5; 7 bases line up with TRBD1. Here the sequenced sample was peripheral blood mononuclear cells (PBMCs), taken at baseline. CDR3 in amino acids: CASSLGSAGGNQPQHF. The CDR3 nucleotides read TGTGCCAGCAGCTTAGGCTCCGCAGGGGGGAATCAGCCCCAGCATTTT.